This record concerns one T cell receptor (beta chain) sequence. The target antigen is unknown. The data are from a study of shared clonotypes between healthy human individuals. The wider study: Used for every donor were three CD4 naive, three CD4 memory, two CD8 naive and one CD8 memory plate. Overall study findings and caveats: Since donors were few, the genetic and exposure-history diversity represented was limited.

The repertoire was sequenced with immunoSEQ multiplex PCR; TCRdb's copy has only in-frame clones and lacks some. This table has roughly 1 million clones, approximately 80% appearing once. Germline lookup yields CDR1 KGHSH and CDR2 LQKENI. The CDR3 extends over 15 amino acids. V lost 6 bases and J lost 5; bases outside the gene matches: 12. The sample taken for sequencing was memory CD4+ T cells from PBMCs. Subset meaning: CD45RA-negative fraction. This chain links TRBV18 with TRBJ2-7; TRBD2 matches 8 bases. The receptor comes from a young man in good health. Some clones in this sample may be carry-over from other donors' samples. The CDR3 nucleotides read TGTGCCAGCTCGCCGGGGGTAACGGGAGGGAACGAGCAGTACTTC. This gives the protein CASSPGVTGGNEQYF.